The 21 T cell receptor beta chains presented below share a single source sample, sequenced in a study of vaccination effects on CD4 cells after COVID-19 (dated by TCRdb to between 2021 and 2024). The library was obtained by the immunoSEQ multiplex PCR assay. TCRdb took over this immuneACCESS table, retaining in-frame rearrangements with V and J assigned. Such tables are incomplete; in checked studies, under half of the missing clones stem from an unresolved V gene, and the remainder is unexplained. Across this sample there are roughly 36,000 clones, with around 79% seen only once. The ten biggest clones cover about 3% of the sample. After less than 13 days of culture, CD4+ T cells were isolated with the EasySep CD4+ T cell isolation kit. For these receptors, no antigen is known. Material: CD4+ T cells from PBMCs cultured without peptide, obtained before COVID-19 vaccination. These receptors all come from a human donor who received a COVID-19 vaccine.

The CDR3 is CASSRGLGNTIYF. DNA of the CDR3: TGCGCCAGCAGCCGTGGACTGGGAAACACCATATATTTT. This chain links TRBV4-1 with TRBJ1-3; D remains ambiguous. Germline V lookup: CDR1 MGHRA, CDR2 YSYEKL. V lost 4 bases, J lost 4 bases, and 8 bases lay in between. CDR3 length equals 13 residues.

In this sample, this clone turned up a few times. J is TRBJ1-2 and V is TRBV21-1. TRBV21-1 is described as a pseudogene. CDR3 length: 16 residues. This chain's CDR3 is CASSKVLDSGNYGYTF. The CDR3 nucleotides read TGTGCCAGCAGCAAAGTCCTGGACAGCGGGAACTATGGCTACACCTTC.

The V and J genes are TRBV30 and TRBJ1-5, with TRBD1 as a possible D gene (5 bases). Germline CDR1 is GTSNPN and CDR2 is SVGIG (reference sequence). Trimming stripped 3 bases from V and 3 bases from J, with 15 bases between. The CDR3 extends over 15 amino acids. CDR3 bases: TGTGCCTGGAGCCGAGTCCTGGGGGACAATCAGCCCCAGCATTTT. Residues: CAWSRVLGDNQPQHF.

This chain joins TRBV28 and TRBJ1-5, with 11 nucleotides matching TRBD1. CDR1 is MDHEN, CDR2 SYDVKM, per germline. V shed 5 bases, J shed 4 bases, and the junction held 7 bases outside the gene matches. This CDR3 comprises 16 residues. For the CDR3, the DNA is TGTGCCAGCAGTCCCCGGACAGGGGGCTTTAATCAGCCCCAGCATTTT. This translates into CASSPRTGGFNQPQHF.

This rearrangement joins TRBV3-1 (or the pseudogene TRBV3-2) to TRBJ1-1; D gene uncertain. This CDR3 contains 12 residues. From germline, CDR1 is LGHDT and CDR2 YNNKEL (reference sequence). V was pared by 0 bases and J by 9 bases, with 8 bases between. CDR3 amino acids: CASSQERGQAFF. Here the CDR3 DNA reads TGTGCCAGCAGCCAAGAGAGAGGGCAAGCTTTCTTT.

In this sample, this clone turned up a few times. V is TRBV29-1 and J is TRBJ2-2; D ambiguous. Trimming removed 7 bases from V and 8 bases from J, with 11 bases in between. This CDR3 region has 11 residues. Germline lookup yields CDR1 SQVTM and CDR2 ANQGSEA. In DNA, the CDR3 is TGCAGCGGACGCACCCAGGGGGAGCTGTTTTTT. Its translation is CSGRTQGELFF.

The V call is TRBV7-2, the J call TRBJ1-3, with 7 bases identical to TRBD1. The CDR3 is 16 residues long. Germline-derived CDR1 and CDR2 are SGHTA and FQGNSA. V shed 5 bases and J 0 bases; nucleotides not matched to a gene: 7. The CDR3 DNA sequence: TGTGCCAGCAGCCGCCGACAGGGCTACTCTGGAAACACCATATATTTT. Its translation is CASSRRQGYSGNTIYF.

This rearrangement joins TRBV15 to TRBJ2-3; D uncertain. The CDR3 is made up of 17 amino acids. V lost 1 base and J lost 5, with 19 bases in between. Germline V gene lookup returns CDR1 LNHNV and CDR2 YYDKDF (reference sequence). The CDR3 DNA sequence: TGTGCCACCAGCAGAGGTATTCCCTCCGTTGTGATAGATACGCAGTATTTT. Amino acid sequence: CATSRGIPSVVIDTQYF.

The DNA of the CDR3 is TGTGCCAGCAGTTTAGGACTAGCGGGAGTGAATGAGCAGTTCTTC. Its translation is CASSLGLAGVNEQFF. This rearrangement joins TRBV28 to TRBJ2-1; 13 nucleotides line up with TRBD2. The CDR3 has 15 amino acids. The V and J ends lost 2 bases and 7 bases, in that order; junction bases with no gene match: 2. The germline CDR1 and CDR2 sequences are MDHEN and SYDVKM.

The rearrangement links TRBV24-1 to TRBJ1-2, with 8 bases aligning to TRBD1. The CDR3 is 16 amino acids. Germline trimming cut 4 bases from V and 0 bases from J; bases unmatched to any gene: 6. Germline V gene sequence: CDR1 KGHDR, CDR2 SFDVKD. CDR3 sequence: CATSDPDRGTNYGYTF. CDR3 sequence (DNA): TGTGCCACCAGTGACCCTGACAGGGGCACTAACTATGGCTACACCTTC.

This CDR3 is CASSLSGTGNEKLFF. DNA of the CDR3: TGCGCCAGCAGCTTGTCCGGGACAGGAAATGAAAAACTGTTTTTT. The chain employs TRBV5-1 and TRBJ1-4; TRBD1 matches at 8 bases. Looked up from germline, CDR1 is SGHRS and CDR2 is YFSETQ. With V trimmed by 1 base and J by 5 bases, 4 bases remained unmatched. CDR3 length: 15 residues.

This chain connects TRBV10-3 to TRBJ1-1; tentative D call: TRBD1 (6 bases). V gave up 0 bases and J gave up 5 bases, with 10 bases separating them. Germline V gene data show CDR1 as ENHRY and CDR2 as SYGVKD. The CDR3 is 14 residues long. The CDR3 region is CAISESGGRTEAFF. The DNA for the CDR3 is TGTGCCATCAGTGAGTCTGGGGGGCGGACTGAAGCTTTCTTT.

CDR3 sequence: CASSLGLAGEGLGNEQFF. CDR3 DNA sequence: TGCGCCAGCAGCTTGGGGCTAGCGGGGGAGGGCCTGGGCAATGAGCAGTTCTTC. The chain recombines TRBV5-1 with TRBJ2-1; 10 bases match TRBD2. CDR3 length: 18 amino acids. The ends lost 0 bases at V and 6 bases at J; junction bases unmatched: 12. Germline CDR1 SGHRS, CDR2 YFSETQ.

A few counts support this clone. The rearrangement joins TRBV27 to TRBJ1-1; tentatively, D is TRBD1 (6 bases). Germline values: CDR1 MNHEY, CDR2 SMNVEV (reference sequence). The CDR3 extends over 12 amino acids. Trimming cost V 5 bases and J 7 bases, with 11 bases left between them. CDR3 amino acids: CASSAGAGEAFF. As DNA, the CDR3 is TGTGCCAGCAGTGCGGGGGCGGGTGAAGCTTTCTTT.

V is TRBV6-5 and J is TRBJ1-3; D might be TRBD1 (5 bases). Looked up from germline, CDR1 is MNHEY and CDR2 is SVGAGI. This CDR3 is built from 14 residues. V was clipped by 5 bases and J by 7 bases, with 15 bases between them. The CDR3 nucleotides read TGTGCCAGCAGTCGACGACAGAATGCGAACACCATATATTTT. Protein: CASSRRQNANTIYF.

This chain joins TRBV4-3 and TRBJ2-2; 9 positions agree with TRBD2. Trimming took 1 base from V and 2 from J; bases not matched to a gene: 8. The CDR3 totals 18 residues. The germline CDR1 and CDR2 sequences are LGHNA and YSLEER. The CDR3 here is CASSQVPAGGRNTGELFF. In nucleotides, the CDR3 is TGCGCCAGCAGCCAAGTTCCAGCGGGGGGCAGAAACACCGGGGAGCTGTTTTTT.

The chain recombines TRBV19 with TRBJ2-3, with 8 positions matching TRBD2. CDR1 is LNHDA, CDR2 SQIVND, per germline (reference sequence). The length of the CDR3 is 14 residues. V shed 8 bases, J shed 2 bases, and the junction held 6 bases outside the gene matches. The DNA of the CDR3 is TGTGCCAGTTCGATTAGCGGGACCACAGATACGCAGTATTTT. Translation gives CASSISGTTDTQYF.

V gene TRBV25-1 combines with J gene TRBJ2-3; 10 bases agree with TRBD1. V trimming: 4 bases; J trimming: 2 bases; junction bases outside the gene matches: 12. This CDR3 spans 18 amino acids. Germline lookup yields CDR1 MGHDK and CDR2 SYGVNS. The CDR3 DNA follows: TGTGCCAGCAGTGGATACCCAGGACAGGGGGAGGCCACAGATACGCAGTATTTT. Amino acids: CASSGYPGQGEATDTQYF. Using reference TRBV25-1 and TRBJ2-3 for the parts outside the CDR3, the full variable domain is EADIYQTPRYLVIGTGKKITLECSQTMGHDKMYWYQQDPGMELHLIHYSYGVNSTEKGDLSSESTVSRIRTEHFPLTLESARPSHTSQYLCASSGYPGQGEATDTQYFGPGTRLTVL.

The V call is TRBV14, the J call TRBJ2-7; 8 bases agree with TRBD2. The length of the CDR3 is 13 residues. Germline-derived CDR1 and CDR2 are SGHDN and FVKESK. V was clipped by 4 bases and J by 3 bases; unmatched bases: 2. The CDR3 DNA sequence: TGTGCCAGCAGCCCGGCGGGGGGCTACGAGCAGTACTTC. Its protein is CASSPAGGYEQYF. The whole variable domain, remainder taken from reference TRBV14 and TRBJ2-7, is EAGVTQFPSHSVIEKGQTVTLRCDPISGHDNLYWYRRVMGKEIKFLLHFVKESKQDESGMPNNRFLAERTGGTYSTLKVQPAELEDSGVYFCASSPAGGYEQYFGPGTRLTVT.

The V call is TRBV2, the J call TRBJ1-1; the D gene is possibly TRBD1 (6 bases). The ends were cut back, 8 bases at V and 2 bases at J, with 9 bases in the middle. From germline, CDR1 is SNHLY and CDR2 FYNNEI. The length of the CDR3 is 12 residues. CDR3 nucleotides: TGTGCCAGCCGACAGGACAACACTGAAGCTTTCTTT. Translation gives CASRQDNTEAFF.

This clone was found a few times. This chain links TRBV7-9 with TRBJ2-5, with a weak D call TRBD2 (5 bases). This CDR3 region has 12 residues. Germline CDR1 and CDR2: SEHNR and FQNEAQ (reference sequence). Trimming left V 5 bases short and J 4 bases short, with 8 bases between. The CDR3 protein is CASSTEGETQYF. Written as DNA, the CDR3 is TGTGCCAGCAGCACAGAGGGAGAGACCCAGTACTTC.